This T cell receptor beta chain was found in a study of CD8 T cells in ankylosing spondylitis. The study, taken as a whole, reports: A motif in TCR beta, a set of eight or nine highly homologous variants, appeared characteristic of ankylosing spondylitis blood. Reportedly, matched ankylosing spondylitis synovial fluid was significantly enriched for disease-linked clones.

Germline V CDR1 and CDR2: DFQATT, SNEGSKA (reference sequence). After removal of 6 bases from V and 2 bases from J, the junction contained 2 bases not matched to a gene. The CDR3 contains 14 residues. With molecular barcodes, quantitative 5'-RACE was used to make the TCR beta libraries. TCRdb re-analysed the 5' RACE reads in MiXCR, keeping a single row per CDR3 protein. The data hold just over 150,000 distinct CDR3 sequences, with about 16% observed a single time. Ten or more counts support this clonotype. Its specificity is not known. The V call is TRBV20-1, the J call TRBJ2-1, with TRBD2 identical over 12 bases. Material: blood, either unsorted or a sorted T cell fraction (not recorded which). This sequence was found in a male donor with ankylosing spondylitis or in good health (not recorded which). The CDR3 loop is CSARTSGAYNEQFF. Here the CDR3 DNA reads TGCAGTGCCAGGACTAGCGGGGCCTACAATGAGCAGTTCTTC.